The 11 T cell receptor beta chains below all came from one sample that was sequenced in a study of vaccination effects on CD4 cells after COVID-19. The culture ran for around nine days before CD4+ T cells were isolated. Of the BNT162b2 and mRNA-1273 vaccines, participants received two doses of one or the other. Method: immunoSEQ multiplex PCR; TCRdb's copy keeps in-frame clones and lacks some. The table includes more than 8,500 clones, around 76% detected once. Their antigens are not known. The sample in question was CD4+ T cells from PBMCs cultured without peptide, obtained after COVID-19 vaccination. These TCRs come from a human donor who received a COVID-19 vaccine.

The gene calls are TRBV20-1 and TRBJ1-2, with D perhaps TRBD1 (5 bases). Trimming pared 1 base from V and 6 bases from J, leaving 6 bases between. This CDR3 contains 11 residues. Per germline, CDR1 DFQATT and CDR2 SNEGSKA (reference sequence). The CDR3 DNA sequence: TGCAGTGCTAGAGGCAGGGATGGCTACACCTTC. It is translated as CSARGRDGYTF.

This CDR3 is CASSAPPPNNSPLHF. CDR3 DNA: TGTGCCAGCAGCGCCCCCCCACCGAATAATTCACCCCTCCACTTT. The chain joins TRBV9 to TRBJ1-6; D is unclear. The CDR3 consists of 15 residues. CDR1 SGDLS and CDR2 YYNGEE come from the germline V gene. The V end was cut by 3 bases, the J end by 5 bases, with 12 bases between.

The sample holds a few counts of this clone. The chain couples TRBV5-4 to TRBJ1-2; D call uncertain. CDR1 and CDR2 from the germline V gene are SGHNT and YYREEE (reference sequence). The CDR3 length is 14 residues. Trimming removed 0 bases at V and 8 bases at J, with 14 bases between. The CDR3 reads CASSLGLPEWGYTF. As DNA, the CDR3 is TGTGCCAGCAGCTTGGGACTTCCTGAATGGGGCTACACCTTC.

This clone came up once. V usage is TRBV28 and J usage is TRBJ2-7; D perhaps matches TRBD2 (6 bases). This CDR3 is built from 14 residues. The V and J ends lost 6 bases and 6 bases respectively, with 18 bases between them. Germline values: CDR1 MDHEN, CDR2 SYDVKM. This CDR3 reads CASRSGGSPIEQYF. DNA for the CDR3: TGTGCCAGCAGGTCCGGGGGATCGCCGATCGAGCAGTACTTC.

The chain recombines TRBV27 with TRBJ1-5; no reliable D call. The germline V gene has CDR1 MNHEY and CDR2 SMNVEV (reference sequence). Between the trimmed V and J ends, which lost 2 bases and 3 bases, there was a span of 8 bases. The CDR3 consists of 14 residues. This chain's CDR3 is CASSLKFPNQPQHF. For the CDR3, the DNA is TGTGCCAGCAGTTTAAAATTCCCCAATCAGCCCCAGCATTTT.

This chain joins TRBV29-1 and TRBJ2-7; 7 bases map to TRBD1. Germline V gene sequence: CDR1 SQVTM, CDR2 ANQGSEA. V was pared by 6 bases and J by 0 bases, with 8 bases of the junction left unmatched. The CDR3 has 14 amino acids. CDR3 DNA sequence: TGCAGCGTGTCCGGGACAGCAAGCTCCTACGAGCAGTACTTC. Translated, it gives CSVSGTASSYEQYF.

This clone appeared a few times. The chain combines TRBV5-1 with TRBJ1-5; D unresolved. The CDR3 is 13 residues long. The germline V gene encodes CDR1 SGHRS and CDR2 YFSETQ. V lost 0 bases, J lost 6 bases, and 7 bases lay in between. CDR3 sequence: CASSLVGSQPQHF. The CDR3 DNA follows: TGCGCCAGCAGCTTGGTGGGATCTCAGCCCCAGCATTTT.

The chain has TRBV4-1 and TRBJ1-4; weak D call: TRBD1 (5 bases). The CDR3 runs 18 residues. Germline values: CDR1 MGHRA, CDR2 YSYEKL. V was clipped by 1 base and J by 7 bases, with 22 bases between them. CDR3 DNA: TGCGCCAGCAGCCAAGTCGGGAGCGGGGTGCGGGGCACTGAAAAACTGTTTTTT. Translation: CASSQVGSGVRGTEKLFF.

The V call is TRBV19, the J call TRBJ1-1, with D hard to call. This CDR3 is 16 amino acids long. Deletions cut 3 bases from V and 1 base from J, with 15 bases between. CDR1 LNHDA and CDR2 SQIVND come from the germline V gene (reference sequence). CDR3 nucleotides: TGTGCCAGTAGTATTAGTGTCTACGGCAAGAACACTGAAGCTTTCTTT. Translation: CASSISVYGKNTEAFF.

This sequence joins TRBV19 and TRBJ2-2; D not resolved. CDR1 is LNHDA, CDR2 SQIVND, per germline (reference sequence). V gave up 6 bases and J gave up 5 bases, with 4 bases separating them. This CDR3 spans 11 amino acids. CDR3 bases: TGTGCCAGTAGACGGACCGGGGAGCTGTTTTTT. Translated: CASRRTGELFF.

This sequence joins TRBV3-1 (or the pseudogene TRBV3-2) and TRBJ2-3, with TRBD2 matching over 8 bases. CDR1 and CDR2 (germline): LGHDT, YNNKEL (reference sequence). The CDR3 covers 16 residues. J lost 5 bases, V lost 1 base, and 8 bases had no gene match. The DNA for the CDR3 is TGTGCCAGCAGCCAAGGTCGGGGGGGCCGGGTAGATACGCAGTATTTT. Protein: CASSQGRGGRVDTQYF.